This TCR beta chain was sequenced during a study of T-cell reconstitution after alpha-beta-depleted transplantation in children. Study outcomes and limitations: T-cell counts and diversity were attributed mostly to newly produced T cells one year after transplant. Recipient T cells and thymic progenitors that survived were the source of the high TCRbeta diversity seen at day 60 in some patients. Reported findings indicate that, about two months after transplant, alpha-beta T cells came from several hundred expanded clones, which were derived from non-depleted graft cells.

This clonotype was observed a few times. Antigen unknown. V was pared by 8 bases and J by 0 bases, with 11 bases between. Germline V gene sequence: CDR1 MNHEY, CDR2 SMNVEV (reference sequence). The CDR3 length is 14 residues. It was with unique molecular identifiers that the TCRbeta library was prepared. MiXCR, applied by TCRdb to the PCR reads, yields one record per CDR3 protein. Among 530,000 or so distinct CDR3 sequences listed, roughly 27% were seen once. V usage is TRBV27 and J usage is TRBJ1-5, with TRBD1 as a possible D gene (5 bases). The sample in question was PBMCs, obtained before TCRalphabeta/CD19-depleted stem cell transplant. The sequence came from a boy under two years old with Wiskott-Aldrich syndrome, due to receive a stem cell transplant. CDR3 loop: CASRDGYSNQPQHF. The CDR3 nucleotides read TGTGCCAGCCGGGACGGGTATAGCAATCAGCCCCAGCATTTT.